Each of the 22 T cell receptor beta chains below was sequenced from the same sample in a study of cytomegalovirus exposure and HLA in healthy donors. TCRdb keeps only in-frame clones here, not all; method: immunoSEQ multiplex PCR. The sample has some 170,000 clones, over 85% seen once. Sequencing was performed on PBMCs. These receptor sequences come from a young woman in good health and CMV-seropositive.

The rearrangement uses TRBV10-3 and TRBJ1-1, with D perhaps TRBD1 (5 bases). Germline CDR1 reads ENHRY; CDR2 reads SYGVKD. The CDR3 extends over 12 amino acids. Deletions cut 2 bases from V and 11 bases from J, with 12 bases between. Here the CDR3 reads CAISETTVEAFF. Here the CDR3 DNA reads TGTGCCATCAGTGAGACGACAGTAGAGGCTTTCTTT.

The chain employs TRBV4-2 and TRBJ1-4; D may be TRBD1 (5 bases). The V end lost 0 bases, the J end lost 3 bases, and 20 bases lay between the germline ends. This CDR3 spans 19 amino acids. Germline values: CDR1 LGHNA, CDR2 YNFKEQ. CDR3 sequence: CASSQEVGEGVDSNEKLFF. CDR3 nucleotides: TGTGCCAGCAGCCAAGAAGTGGGTGAAGGGGTCGACTCTAATGAAAAACTGTTTTTT.

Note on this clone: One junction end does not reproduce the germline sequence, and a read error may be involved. This CDR3 is CSASGGAGGAFDWVF. CDR3 bases: TGCAGCGCCTCCGGGGGAGCGGGAGGCGCCTTTGATTGGGTCTTC. The chain links TRBV29-1 to TRBJ2-1; TRBD2 agrees at 9 bases. The CDR3 loop spans 15 amino acids. Germline V CDR1 and CDR2: SQVTM, ANQGSEA.

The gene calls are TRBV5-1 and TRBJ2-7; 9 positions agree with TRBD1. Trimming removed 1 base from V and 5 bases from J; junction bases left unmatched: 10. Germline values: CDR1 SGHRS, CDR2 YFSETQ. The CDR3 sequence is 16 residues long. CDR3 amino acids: CASSLSPGQGMNEQYF. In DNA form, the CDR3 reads TGCGCCAGCAGCTTGTCCCCGGGACAGGGCATGAACGAGCAGTACTTC.

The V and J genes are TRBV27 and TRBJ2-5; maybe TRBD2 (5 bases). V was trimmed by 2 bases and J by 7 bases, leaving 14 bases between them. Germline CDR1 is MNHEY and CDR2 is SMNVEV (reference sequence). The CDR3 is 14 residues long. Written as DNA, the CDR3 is TGTGCCAGCAGTTTAGGGGAAAGCGGTGGGACCCAGTACTTC. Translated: CASSLGESGGTQYF.

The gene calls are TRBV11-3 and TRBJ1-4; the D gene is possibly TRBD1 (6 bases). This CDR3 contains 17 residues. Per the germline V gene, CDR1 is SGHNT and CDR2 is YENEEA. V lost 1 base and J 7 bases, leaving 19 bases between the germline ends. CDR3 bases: TGTGCCAGCAGCTTAGGTTTGACAGGCAGCTCCGGTGAAAAACTGTTTTTT. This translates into CASSLGLTGSSGEKLFF.

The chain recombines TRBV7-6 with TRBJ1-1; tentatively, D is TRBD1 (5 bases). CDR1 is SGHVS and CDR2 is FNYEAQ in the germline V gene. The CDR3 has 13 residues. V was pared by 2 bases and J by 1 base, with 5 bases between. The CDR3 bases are TGTGCCAGCAGCTTAACAGGGAACACTGAAGCTTTCTTT. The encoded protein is CASSLTGNTEAFF.

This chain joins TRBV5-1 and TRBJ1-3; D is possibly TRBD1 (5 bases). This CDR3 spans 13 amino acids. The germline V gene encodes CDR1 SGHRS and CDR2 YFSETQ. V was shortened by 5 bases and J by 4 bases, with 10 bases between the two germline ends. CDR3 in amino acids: CASRLQGGNTIYF. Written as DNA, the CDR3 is TGCGCCAGCAGGTTGCAGGGCGGAAACACCATATATTTT.

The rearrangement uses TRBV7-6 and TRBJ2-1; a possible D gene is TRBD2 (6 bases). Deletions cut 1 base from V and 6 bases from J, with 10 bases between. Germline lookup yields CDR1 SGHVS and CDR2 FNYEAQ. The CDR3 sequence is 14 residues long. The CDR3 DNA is TGTGCCAGCAGCTTAGTAATGGGGGGCAATGAGCAGTTCTTC. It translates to CASSLVMGGNEQFF.

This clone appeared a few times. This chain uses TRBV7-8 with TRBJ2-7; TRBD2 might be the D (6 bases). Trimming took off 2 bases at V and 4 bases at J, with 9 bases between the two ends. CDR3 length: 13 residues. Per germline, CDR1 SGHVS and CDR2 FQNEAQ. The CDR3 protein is CASSLYGRYEQYF. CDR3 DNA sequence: TGTGCCAGCAGCTTATACGGGAGATACGAGCAGTACTTC.

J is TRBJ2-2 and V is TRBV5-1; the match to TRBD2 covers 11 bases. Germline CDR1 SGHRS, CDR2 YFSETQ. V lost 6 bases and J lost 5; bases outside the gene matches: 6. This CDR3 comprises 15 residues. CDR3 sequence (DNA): TGCGCCAGCACCATAGCGGGAGGGCCTACCGGGGAGCTGTTTTTT. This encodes CASTIAGGPTGELFF.

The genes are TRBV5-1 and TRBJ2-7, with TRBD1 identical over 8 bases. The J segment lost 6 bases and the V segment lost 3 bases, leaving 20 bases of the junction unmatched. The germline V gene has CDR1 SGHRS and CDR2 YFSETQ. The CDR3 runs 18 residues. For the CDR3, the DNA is TGCGCCAGCAGCTCAACCGACAGGGGCCCCCGAGCAGTCTTCGAGCAGTACTTC. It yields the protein CASSSTDRGPRAVFEQYF.

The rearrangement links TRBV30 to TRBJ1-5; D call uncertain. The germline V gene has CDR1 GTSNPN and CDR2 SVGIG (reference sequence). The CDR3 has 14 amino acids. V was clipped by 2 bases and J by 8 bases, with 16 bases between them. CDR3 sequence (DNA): TGTGCCTGGAGTAGCCGATTGGAGAAGGAGCCCCAGCATTTT. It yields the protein CAWSSRLEKEPQHF.

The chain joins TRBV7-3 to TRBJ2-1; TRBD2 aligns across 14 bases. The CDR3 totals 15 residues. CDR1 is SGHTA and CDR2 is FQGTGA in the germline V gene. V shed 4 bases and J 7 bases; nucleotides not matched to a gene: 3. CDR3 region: CASSSTSGRANEQFF. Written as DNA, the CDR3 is TGTGCCAGCAGCTCGACTAGCGGGAGGGCAAATGAGCAGTTCTTC. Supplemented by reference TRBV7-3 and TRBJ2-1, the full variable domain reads GAGVSQTPSNKVTEKGKYVELRCDPISGHTALYWYRQSLGQGPEFLIYFQGTGAADDSGLPNDRFFAVRPEGSVSTLKIQRTERGDSAVYLCASSSTSGRANEQFFGPGTRLTVL.

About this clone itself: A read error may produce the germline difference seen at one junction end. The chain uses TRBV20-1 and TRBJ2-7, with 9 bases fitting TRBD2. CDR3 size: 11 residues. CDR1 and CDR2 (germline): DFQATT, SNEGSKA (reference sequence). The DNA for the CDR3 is TGCAGTGCTGACCGCGGGGGGGTAGAGCACTTC. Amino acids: CSADRGGVEHF.

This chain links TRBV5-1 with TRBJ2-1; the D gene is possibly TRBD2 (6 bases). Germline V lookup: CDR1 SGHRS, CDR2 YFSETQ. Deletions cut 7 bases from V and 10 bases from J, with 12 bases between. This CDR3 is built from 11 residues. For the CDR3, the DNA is TGCGCCAGCGGGAGTGCGGGGGAGCAGTTCTTC. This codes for CASGSAGEQFF. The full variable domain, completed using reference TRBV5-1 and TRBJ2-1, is KAGVTQTPRYLIKTRGQQVTLSCSPISGHRSVSWYQQTPGQGLQFLFEYFSETQRNKGNFPGRFSGRQFSNSRSEMNVSTLELGDSALYLCASGSAGEQFFGPGTRLTVL.

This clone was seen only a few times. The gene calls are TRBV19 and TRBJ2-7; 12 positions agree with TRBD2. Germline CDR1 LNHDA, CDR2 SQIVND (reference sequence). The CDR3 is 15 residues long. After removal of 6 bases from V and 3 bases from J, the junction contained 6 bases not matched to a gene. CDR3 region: CASRFKLAGGYEQYF. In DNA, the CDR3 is TGTGCCAGTAGGTTCAAACTAGCGGGAGGCTACGAGCAGTACTTC.

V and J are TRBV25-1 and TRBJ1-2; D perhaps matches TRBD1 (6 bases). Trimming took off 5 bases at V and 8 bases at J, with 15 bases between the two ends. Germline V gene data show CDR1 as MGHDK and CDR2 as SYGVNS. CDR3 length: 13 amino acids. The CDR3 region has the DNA TGTGCCAGCAGTTTTCGGGCAGGGGAAGGCTACACCTTC. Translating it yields CASSFRAGEGYTF.

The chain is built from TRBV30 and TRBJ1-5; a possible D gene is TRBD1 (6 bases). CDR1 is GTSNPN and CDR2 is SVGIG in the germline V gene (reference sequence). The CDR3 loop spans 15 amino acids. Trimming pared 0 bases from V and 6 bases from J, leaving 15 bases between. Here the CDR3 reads CAWSVLSGGGQPQHF. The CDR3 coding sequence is TGTGCCTGGAGTGTACTATCGGGGGGCGGTCAGCCCCAGCATTTT.

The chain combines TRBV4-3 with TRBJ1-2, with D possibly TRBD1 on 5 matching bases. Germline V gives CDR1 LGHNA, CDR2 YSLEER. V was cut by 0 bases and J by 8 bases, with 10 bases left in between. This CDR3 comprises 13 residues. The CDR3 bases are TGCGCCAGCAGCCAAGATCGGGGGAGGGGCTACACCTTC. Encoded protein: CASSQDRGRGYTF.

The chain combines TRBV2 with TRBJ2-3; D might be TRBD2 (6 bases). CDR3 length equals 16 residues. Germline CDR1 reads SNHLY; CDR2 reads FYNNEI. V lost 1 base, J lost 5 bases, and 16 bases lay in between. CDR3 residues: CASSEDGAPGGDTQYF. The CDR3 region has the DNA TGTGCCAGCAGTGAAGATGGAGCCCCCGGGGGAGATACGCAGTATTTT.

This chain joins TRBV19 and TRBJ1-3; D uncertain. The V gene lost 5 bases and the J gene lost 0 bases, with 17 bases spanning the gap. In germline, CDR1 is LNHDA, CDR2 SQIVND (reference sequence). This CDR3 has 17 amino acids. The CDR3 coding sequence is TGTGCCAGTAGTCCCAGCTTTGGGGAGCACTCTGGAAACACCATATATTTT. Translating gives CASSPSFGEHSGNTIYF.